The clone carrying this TCR beta chain has a count of ten or more. The antigen is undetermined. This CDR3 region has 15 residues. Losses at the gene ends were 6 bases for V and 2 bases for J; bases not matched to a gene: 6. Germline CDR1 reads MNHEY; CDR2 reads SVGEGT. The data belong to a study of T cells in Graves' hyperthyroidism and ophthalmopathy. Findings of the study overall: Most clonotypes expanded in thyroid above 0.001 were likewise present in blood.

It was RNA transcripts that yielded the amplified TCR beta CDR3 regions. During a first-round RT-PCR of the TCR CDR3, the HTBI primer set was used. TCRdb called the multiplex PCR reads again in MiXCR, with one record for every CDR3 protein. Of 250,000 to 300,000 distinct CDR3 sequences in the sample, about 14% were seen once. The sequence was obtained from a woman aged 30 to 39 with Graves' hyperthyroidism that later progressed to Graves' ophthalmopathy. The sequenced sample was blood. This chain joins TRBV6-2 or TRBV6-3 and TRBJ1-2; 10 bases fit TRBD1. The CDR3 DNA is TGTGCCAGCAGCCGCTGGACAGGGGGGAACTATGGCTACACCTTC. This gives the protein CASSRWTGGNYGYTF.